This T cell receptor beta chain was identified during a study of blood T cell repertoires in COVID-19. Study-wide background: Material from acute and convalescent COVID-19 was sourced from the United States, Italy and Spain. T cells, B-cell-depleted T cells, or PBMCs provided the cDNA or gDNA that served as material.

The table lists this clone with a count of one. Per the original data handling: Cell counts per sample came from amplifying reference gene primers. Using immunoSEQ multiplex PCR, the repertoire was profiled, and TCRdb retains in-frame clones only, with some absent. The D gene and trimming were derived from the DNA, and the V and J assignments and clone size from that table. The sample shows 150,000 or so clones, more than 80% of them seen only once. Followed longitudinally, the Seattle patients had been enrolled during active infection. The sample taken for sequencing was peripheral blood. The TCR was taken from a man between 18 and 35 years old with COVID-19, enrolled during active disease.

CDR3 protein: CASNLGANQPQHF. CDR3 sequence (DNA): TGTGCCAGCAATCTGGGGGCCAATCAGCCCCAGCATTTT. This chain uses TRBV28 with TRBJ1-5, with D perhaps TRBD1 (6 bases). The CDR3 is made up of 13 amino acids. Between the trimmed V and J ends, which lost 7 bases and 3 bases, there was a span of 10 bases. CDR1 and CDR2 from the germline V gene are MDHEN and SYDVKM. The variable domain in full, with the rest retrieved from reference TRBV28 and TRBJ1-5, is DVKVTQSSRYLVKRTGEKVFLECVQDMDHENMFWYRQDPGLGLRLIYFSYDVKMKEKGDIPEGYSVSREKKERFSLILESASTNQTSMYLCASNLGANQPQHFGDGTRLSIL.